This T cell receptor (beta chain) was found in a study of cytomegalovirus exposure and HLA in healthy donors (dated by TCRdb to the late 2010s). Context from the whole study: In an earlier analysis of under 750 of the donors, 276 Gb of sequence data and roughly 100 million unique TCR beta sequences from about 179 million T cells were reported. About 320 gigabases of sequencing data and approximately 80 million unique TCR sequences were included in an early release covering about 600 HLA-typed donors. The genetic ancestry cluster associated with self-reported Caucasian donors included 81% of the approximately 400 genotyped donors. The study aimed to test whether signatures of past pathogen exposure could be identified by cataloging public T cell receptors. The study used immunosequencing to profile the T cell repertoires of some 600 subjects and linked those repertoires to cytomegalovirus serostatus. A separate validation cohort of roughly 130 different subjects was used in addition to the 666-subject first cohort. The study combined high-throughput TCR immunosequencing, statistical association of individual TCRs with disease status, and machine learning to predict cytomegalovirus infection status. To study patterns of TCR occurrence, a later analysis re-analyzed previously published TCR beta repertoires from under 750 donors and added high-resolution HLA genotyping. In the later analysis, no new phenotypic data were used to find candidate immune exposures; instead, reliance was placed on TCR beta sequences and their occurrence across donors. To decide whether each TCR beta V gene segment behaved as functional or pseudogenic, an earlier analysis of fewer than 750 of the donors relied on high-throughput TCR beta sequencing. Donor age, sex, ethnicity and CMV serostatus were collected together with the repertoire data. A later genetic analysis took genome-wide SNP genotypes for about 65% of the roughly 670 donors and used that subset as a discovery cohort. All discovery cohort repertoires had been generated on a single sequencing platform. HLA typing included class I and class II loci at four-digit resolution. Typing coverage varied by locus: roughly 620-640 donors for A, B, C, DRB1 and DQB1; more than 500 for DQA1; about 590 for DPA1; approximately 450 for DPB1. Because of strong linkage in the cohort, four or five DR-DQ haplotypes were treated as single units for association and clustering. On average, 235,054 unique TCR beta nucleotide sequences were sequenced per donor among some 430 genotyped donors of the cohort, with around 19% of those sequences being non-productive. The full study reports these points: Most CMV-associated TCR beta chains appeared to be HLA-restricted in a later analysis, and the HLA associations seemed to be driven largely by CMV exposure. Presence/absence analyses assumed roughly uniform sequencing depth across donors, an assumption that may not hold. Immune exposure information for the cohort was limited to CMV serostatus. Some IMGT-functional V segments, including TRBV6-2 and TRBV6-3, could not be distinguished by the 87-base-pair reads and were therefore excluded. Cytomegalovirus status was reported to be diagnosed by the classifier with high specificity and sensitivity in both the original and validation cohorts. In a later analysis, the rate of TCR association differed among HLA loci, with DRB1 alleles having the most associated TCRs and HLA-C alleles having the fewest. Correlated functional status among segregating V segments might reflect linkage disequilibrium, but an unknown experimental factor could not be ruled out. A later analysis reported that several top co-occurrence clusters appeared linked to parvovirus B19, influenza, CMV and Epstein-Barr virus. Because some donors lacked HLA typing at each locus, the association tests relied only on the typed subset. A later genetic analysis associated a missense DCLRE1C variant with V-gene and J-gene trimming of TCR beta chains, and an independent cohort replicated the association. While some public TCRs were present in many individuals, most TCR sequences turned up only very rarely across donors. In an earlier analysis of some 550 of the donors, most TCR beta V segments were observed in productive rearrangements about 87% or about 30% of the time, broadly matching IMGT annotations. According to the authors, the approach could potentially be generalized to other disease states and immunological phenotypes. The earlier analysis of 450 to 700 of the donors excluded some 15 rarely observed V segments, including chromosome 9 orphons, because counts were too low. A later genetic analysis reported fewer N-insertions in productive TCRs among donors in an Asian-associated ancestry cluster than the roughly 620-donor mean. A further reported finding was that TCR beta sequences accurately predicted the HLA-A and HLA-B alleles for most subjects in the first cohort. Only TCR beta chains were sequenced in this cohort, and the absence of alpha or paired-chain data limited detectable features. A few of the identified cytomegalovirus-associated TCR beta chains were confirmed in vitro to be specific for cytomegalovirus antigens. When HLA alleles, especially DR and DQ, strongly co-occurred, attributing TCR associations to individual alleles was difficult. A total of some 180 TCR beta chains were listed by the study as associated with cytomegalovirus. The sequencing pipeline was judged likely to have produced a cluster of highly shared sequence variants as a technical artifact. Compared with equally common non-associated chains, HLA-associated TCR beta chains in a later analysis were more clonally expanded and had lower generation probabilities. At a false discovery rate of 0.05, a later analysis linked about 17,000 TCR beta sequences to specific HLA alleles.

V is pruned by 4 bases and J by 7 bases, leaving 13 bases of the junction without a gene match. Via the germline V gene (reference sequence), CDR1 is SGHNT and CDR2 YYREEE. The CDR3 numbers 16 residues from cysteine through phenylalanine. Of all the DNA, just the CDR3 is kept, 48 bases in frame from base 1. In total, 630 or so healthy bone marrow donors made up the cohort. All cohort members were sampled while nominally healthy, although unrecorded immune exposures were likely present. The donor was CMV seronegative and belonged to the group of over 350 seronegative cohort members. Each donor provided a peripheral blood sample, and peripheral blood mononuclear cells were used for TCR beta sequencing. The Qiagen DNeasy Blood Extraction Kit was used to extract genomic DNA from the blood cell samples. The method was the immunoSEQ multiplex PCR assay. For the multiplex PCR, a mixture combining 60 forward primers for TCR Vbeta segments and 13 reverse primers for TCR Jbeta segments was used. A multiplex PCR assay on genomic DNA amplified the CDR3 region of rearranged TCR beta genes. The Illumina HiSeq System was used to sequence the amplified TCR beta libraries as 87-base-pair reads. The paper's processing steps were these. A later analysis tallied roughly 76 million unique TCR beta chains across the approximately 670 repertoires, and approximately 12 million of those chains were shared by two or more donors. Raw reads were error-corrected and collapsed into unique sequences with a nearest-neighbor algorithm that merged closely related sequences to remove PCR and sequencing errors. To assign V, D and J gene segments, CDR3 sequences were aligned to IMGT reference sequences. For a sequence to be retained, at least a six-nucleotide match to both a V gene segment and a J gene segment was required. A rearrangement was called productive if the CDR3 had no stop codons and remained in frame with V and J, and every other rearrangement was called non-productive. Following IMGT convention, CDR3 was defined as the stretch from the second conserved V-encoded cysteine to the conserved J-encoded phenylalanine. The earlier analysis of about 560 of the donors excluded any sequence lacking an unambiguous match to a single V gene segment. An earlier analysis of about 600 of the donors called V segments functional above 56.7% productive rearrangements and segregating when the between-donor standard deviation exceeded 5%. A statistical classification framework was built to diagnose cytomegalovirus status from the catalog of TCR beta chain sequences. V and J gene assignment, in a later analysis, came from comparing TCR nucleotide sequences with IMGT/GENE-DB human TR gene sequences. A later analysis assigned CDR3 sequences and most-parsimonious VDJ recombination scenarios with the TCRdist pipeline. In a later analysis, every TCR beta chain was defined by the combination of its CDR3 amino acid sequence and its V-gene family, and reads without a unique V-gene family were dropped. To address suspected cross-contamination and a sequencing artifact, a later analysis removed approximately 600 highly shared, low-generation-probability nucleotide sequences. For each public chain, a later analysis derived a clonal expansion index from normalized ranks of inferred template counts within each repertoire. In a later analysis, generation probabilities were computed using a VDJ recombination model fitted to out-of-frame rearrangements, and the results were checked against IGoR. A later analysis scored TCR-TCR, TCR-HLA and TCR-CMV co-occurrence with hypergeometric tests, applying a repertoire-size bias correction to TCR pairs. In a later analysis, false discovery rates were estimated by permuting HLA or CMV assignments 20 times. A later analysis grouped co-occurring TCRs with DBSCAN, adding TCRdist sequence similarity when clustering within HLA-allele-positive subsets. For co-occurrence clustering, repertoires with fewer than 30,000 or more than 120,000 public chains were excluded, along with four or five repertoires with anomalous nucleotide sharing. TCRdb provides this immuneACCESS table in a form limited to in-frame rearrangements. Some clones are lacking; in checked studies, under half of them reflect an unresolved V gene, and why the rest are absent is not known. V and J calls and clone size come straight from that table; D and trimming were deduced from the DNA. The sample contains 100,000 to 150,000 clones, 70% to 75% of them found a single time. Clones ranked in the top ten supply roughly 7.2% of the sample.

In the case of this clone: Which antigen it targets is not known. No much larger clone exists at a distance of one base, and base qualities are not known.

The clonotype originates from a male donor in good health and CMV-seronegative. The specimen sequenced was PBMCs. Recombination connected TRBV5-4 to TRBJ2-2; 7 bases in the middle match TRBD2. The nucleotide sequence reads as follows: TGTGCCAGCAGCCCTACACCGTTGGGGGGGAACGGGGAGCTGTTTTTT. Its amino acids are CASSPTPLGGNGELFF.